This T cell receptor (beta chain) stems from a study of blood T cell repertoires in COVID-19. Overall study: The United States, Italy and Spain were the sources of the acute and convalescent COVID-19 samples. Sources were T cells, B-cell-depleted T cells, or PBMCs; the material itself was cDNA or gDNA.

This clone has a handful of counts. As processed by the authors: Estimation of nucleated cell counts was performed using reference gene primer amplification. Assay: immunoSEQ multiplex PCR; the TCRdb copy retains only in-frame clones and omits some. The DNA was the basis for D and trimming; V, J and clone size are from that table. The table shows about half a million clones, with 75% to 90% occurring only once. The CDR3 covers 12 residues. CDR1 is SGHNT, CDR2 YYREEE, per germline (reference sequence). The V and J ends lost 1 base and 11 bases respectively, with 13 bases between them. This TCR came from a human donor in a cohort sampled during active COVID-19. This chain joins TRBV5-4 and TRBJ2-7; D possibly corresponds to TRBD1 (6 bases). Sequenced: peripheral blood. The CDR3 reads CASSLLGARKYF. Written as DNA, the CDR3 is TGTGCCAGCAGCTTGTTGGGGGCTAGGAAGTACTTC.